Presented here are 29 T cell receptor beta chains from one specimen sequenced in a study of blood T cell repertoires in COVID-19. Produced via immunoSEQ multiplex PCR; TCRdb's table is partial and in-frame only. The data show 120,000 to 150,000 clones, roughly 90% seen once. The sequencing input was PBMCs or T cells enriched from blood (not recorded which). The receptors were sampled from a woman aged 25 to 39 with acute COVID-19.

The chain recombines TRBV27 with TRBJ2-7; TRBD2 matches at 9 bases. Germline loops: CDR1 MNHEY, CDR2 SMNVEV (reference sequence). Trimming removed 3 bases from V and 2 bases from J; junction bases left unmatched: 5. CDR3 size: 15 residues. CDR3 protein: CASSFGLAGTYEQYF. The CDR3 DNA reads as TGTGCCAGCAGTTTTGGGCTAGCGGGAACCTACGAGCAGTACTTC.

The chain links TRBV7-9 to TRBJ1-4; 7 bases are shared with TRBD1. J was trimmed by 7 bases and V by 3 bases; bases with no gene match: 8. Germline CDR1 SEHNR, CDR2 FQNEAQ (reference sequence). The CDR3 runs to 15 residues. This CDR3 is CASSFAAGQLEKLFF. The CDR3 bases are TGTGCCAGCAGCTTCGCGGCGGGACAGCTTGAAAAACTGTTTTTT.

This clone was seen a single time. The chain has TRBV23-1 and TRBJ2-3, with a weak D call TRBD2 (6 bases). TRBV23-1 is classed as an ORF, of uncertain function. V was pared by 3 bases and J by 2 bases, with 15 bases between. The CDR3 length is 16 residues. The CDR3 nucleotides read TGCGCCAGCAGTCATGGAGTAGCGGTCGACACAGATACGCAGTATTTT. It is translated as CASSHGVAVDTDTQYF.

This chain connects TRBV12-3 or TRBV12-4 to TRBJ2-7, with 7 nucleotides matching TRBD1. V shed 6 bases and J 7 bases; nucleotides not matched to a gene: 9. This CDR3 spans 13 amino acids. The CDR3: CASSYRQGREQYF. The CDR3 DNA is TGTGCCAGCAGCTACCGACAGGGCCGGGAGCAGTACTTC.

In regard to this clone: Other DNA sequences in the sample encode the same CDR3. The chain recombines TRBV9 with TRBJ2-1; D gene ambiguous. This CDR3 contains 14 residues. Germline lookup yields CDR1 SGDLS and CDR2 YYNGEE. Deletions cut 0 bases from V and 4 bases from J, with 8 bases between. DNA of the CDR3: TGTGCCAGCAGCGTAGGAGGTTCTTACAATGAGCAGTTCTTC. Protein product: CASSVGGSYNEQFF.

This rearrangement joins TRBV19 to TRBJ2-3; the match to TRBD1 covers 8 bases. Per germline, CDR1 LNHDA and CDR2 SQIVND (reference sequence). CDR3 length equals 16 residues. Trimming at V came to 2 bases and at J to 3 bases, leaving 7 bases not matched to a gene. CDR3 sequence (DNA): TGTGCCAGTAGTATACCCGGACAGGGAAGGACAGATACGCAGTATTTT. This translates into CASSIPGQGRTDTQYF.

The V and J genes are TRBV5-4 and TRBJ2-5, with 7 bases matching TRBD2. The CDR3 is 15 amino acids. Germline loops: CDR1 SGHNT, CDR2 YYREEE (reference sequence). Trimming cost V 0 bases and J 3 bases; bases outside gene matches: 5. The CDR3 loop is CASSLGRGREETQYF. CDR3 DNA sequence: TGTGCCAGCAGCTTGGGCCGGGGGAGGGAAGAGACCCAGTACTTC.

This sequence joins TRBV6-5 and TRBJ2-7; weak D call: TRBD1 (6 bases). The CDR3 extends over 14 amino acids. CDR1 is MNHEY and CDR2 is SVGAGI in the germline V gene. The V end was cut by 0 bases, the J end by 3 bases, with 9 bases between. Here the CDR3 reads CASSYSRGIYEQYF. The CDR3 bases are TGTGCCAGCAGTTACTCGAGGGGGATCTACGAGCAGTACTTC.

The chain joins TRBV19 to TRBJ1-2, with D tentatively TRBD1 (6 bases). Germline V gene lookup returns CDR1 LNHDA and CDR2 SQIVND (reference sequence). V was shortened by 5 bases and J by 8 bases, with 18 bases between the two germline ends. CDR3 length: 14 amino acids. CDR3 nucleotides: TGTGCCAGTAGTCTAAACGGACAGCGTCTGGGCTACACCTTC. It encodes CASSLNGQRLGYTF. Drawing the rest from reference TRBV19 and TRBJ1-2, the complete variable domain is DGGITQSPKYLFRKEGQNVTLSCEQNLNHDAMYWYRQDPGQGLRLIYYSQIVNDFQKGDIAEGYSVSREKKESFPLTVTSAQKNPTAFYLCASSLNGQRLGYTFGSGTRLTVV.

The gene calls are TRBV3-1 (or the pseudogene TRBV3-2) and TRBJ2-3; tentative D call: TRBD2 (6 bases). Germline-derived CDR1 and CDR2 are LGHDT and YNNKEL (reference sequence). Trimming took 4 bases from V and 3 from J, leaving 11 bases between them. The CDR3 length is 14 residues. CDR3 region: CASSLSEGTDTQYF. CDR3 nucleotide sequence: TGTGCCAGCAGCCTTTCGGAGGGGACAGATACGCAGTATTTT.

This chain links TRBV27 with TRBJ2-2, with 7 bases matching TRBD1. V shed 5 bases, J shed 6 bases, and the junction held 18 bases outside the gene matches. CDR1 MNHEY and CDR2 SMNVEV come from the germline V gene (reference sequence). This CDR3 is built from 18 residues. CDR3: CASSPRQGVYFMAGELFF. Here the CDR3 DNA reads TGTGCCAGCAGTCCTCGACAGGGAGTTTATTTTATGGCCGGGGAGCTGTTTTTT.

The chain employs TRBV27 and TRBJ1-5; unclear D gene. The V end was cut by 2 bases, the J end by 2 bases, with 10 bases between. The germline CDR1 and CDR2 sequences are MNHEY and SMNVEV (reference sequence). The CDR3 has 15 residues. The CDR3 sequence: CASSLATSGNQPQHF. CDR3 nucleotide sequence: TGTGCCAGCAGTTTAGCCACGTCGGGCAATCAGCCCCAGCATTTT.

A word on this clone: This CDR3 is also generated by other DNA sequences in the sample. This chain uses TRBV28 with TRBJ1-2, with 8 bases aligning to TRBD1. This CDR3 comprises 14 residues. Trimming at V came to 4 bases and at J to 5 bases, leaving 6 bases not matched to a gene. CDR1 and CDR2 (germline): MDHEN, SYDVKM. CDR3 protein: CASSSTGGYYGYTF. CDR3 nucleotide sequence: TGTGCCAGCAGTTCTACAGGGGGGTATTATGGCTACACCTTC.

This clone was picked up a small number of times. The V gene is TRBV6-1, the J gene TRBJ1-5; a possible D gene is TRBD1 (5 bases). Trimming stripped 1 base from V and 3 bases from J, with 10 bases between. CDR1 and CDR2 from the germline V gene are MNHNS and SASEGT. The CDR3 contains 15 residues. The CDR3 loop reads CASSEGGGFNQPQHF. CDR3 DNA: TGTGCCAGCAGTGAAGGGGGGGGGTTCAATCAGCCCCAGCATTTT.

The chain recombines TRBV7-6 with TRBJ2-3, with TRBD2 matching over 12 bases. CDR3 length: 16 residues. V trimming: 1 base; J trimming: 1 base; junction bases outside the gene matches: 0. CDR1 and CDR2 (germline): SGHVS, FNYEAQ. Here the CDR3 reads CASSLGLAGGTDTQYF. CDR3 DNA sequence: TGTGCCAGCAGCTTAGGACTAGCGGGAGGCACAGATACGCAGTATTTT.

The chain uses TRBV2 and TRBJ1-6; D call uncertain. There are 15 residues in the CDR3. The germline V gene encodes CDR1 SNHLY and CDR2 FYNNEI. Trimming took off 6 bases at V and 8 bases at J, with 17 bases between the two ends. As DNA, the CDR3 is TGTGCCAGCAGCCTATTGGGGAGATCAGATTCACCCCTCCACTTT. Encoded protein: CASSLLGRSDSPLHF.

This clone was counted a single time. The chain links TRBV7-9 to TRBJ1-2; 9 positions match TRBD1. This CDR3 is 12 amino acids long. V lost 8 bases, J lost 8 bases, and 6 bases stayed unmatched. The germline CDR1 and CDR2 sequences are SEHNR and FQNEAQ (reference sequence). As DNA, the CDR3 is TGTGCCAGCGATGGACAGGGGTACGGCTACACCTTC. Its protein is CASDGQGYGYTF. Complete variable domain (other parts from reference TRBV7-9 and TRBJ1-2): DTGVSQNPRHKITKRGQNVTFRCDPISEHNRLYWYRQTLGQGPEFLTYFQNEAQLEKSRLLSDRFSAERPKGSFSTLEIQRTEQGDSAMYLCASDGQGYGYTFGSGTRLTVV.

This chain uses TRBV19 with TRBJ1-5, with D possibly matching TRBD1 (6 bases). The V end lost 5 bases, the J end lost 5 bases, and 10 bases lay between the germline ends. The germline V gene encodes CDR1 LNHDA and CDR2 SQIVND (reference sequence). This CDR3 has 13 residues. The CDR3 nucleotides read TGTGCCAGTAGTCCCAGACAGGATCAGCCCCAGCATTTT. Translated: CASSPRQDQPQHF.

The J gene is TRBJ2-7, the V gene TRBV28; 8 bases line up with TRBD1. This CDR3 comprises 16 residues. J was trimmed by 2 bases and V by 4 bases; bases with no gene match: 10. The germline V gene encodes CDR1 MDHEN and CDR2 SYDVKM. In DNA form, the CDR3 reads TGTGCCAGCAGTTCCCCAGGGGGCGGGCCCACCTACGAGCAGTACTTC. This encodes CASSSPGGGPTYEQYF.

V is TRBV18 and J is TRBJ1-6, with TRBD1 matching 7 bases. The ends lost 3 bases at V and 6 bases at J; junction bases unmatched: 5. CDR3 length: 15 amino acids. Germline CDR1 is KGHSH and CDR2 is LQKENI. In DNA, the CDR3 is TGTGCCAGCTCACCTATACAGGGGAGTAATTCACCCCTCCACTTT. This codes for CASSPIQGSNSPLHF.

V gene TRBV19 combines with J gene TRBJ1-5; TRBD1 aligns across 10 bases. The V segment lost 3 bases and the J segment 7 bases; nucleotides outside the gene matches: 0. Germline V gives CDR1 LNHDA, CDR2 SQIVND (reference sequence). The CDR3 is 13 amino acids. For the CDR3, the DNA is TGTGCCAGTAGTATGGACAGGGGGCAGCCCCAGCATTTT. As protein: CASSMDRGQPQHF.

This clone has a single count. Other DNA sequences in this sample translate to the same CDR3. V usage is TRBV12-3 or TRBV12-4 and J usage is TRBJ2-7, with unresolved D. Trimming took off 4 bases at V and 1 base at J, with 2 bases between the two ends. This CDR3 comprises 11 residues. DNA for the CDR3: TGTGCCAGCAGTTCTTCCTACGAGCAGTACTTC. Translating it yields CASSSSYEQYF.

Of note for this clone: Other DNA variants within this sample encode the same CDR3. The J gene is TRBJ2-4, the V gene TRBV30, with TRBD1 matching 7 bases. There are 13 residues in the CDR3. Looked up from germline, CDR1 is GTSNPN and CDR2 is SVGIG (reference sequence). V was clipped by 5 bases and J by 2 bases; unmatched bases: 3. CDR3 bases: TGTGCCTGGTCAGGGGGAACCAAAAACATTCAGTACTTC. Its translation is CAWSGGTKNIQYF.

The rearrangement uses TRBV11-3 and TRBJ2-1; D remains ambiguous. Germline V lookup: CDR1 SGHNT, CDR2 YENEEA. This CDR3 contains 14 residues. V was trimmed by 3 bases and J by 0 bases, leaving 6 bases between them. The DNA of the CDR3 is TGTGCCAGCAGCTTGCTAGGCTCCTACAATGAGCAGTTCTTC. Encoded protein: CASSLLGSYNEQFF.

The chain recombines TRBV11-1 with TRBJ1-2, with 10 bases aligning to TRBD1. Losses at the gene ends were 5 bases for V and 7 bases for J; bases not matched to a gene: 7. Per the germline V gene, CDR1 is SGHAT and CDR2 is FQDESV (reference sequence). The CDR3 extends over 14 amino acids. CDR3 protein: CASSPQTGGPGYTF. CDR3 nucleotide sequence: TGTGCCAGCAGCCCTCAGACAGGGGGCCCTGGCTACACCTTC.

The V call is TRBV29-1, the J call TRBJ1-5, with 8 bases aligning to TRBD1. Germline CDR1 is SQVTM and CDR2 is ANQGSEA. This CDR3 contains 14 residues. Germline trimming cut 6 bases from V and 3 bases from J; bases unmatched to any gene: 7. The DNA of the CDR3 is TGCAGCGTGACCACGGACAGGGACAATCAGCCCCAGCATTTT. This encodes CSVTTDRDNQPQHF.

V and J are TRBV5-8 and TRBJ2-3; 7 bases align to TRBD1. With V trimmed by 4 bases and J by 2 bases, 4 bases remained unmatched. Looked up from germline, CDR1 is SGHTS and CDR2 is YDEGEE. CDR3 length equals 14 residues. The CDR3: CASSLTGNTDTQYF. CDR3 nucleotides: TGTGCCAGCAGCCTGACAGGGAACACAGATACGCAGTATTTT.

The genes are TRBV2 and TRBJ2-7, with 7 bases aligning to TRBD1. The CDR3 contains 14 residues. J lost 3 bases, V lost 3 bases, and 5 bases had no gene match. The V gene's germline CDR1 is SNHLY and CDR2 FYNNEI. CDR3 coding DNA: TGTGCCAGCAGTGAGCAGGGGGAGAACTACGAGCAGTACTTC. This codes for CASSEQGENYEQYF.

The chain combines TRBV10-3 with TRBJ2-3, with 10 bases aligning to TRBD2. V lost 4 bases to trimming and J lost 6 bases; unmatched junction nucleotides: 10. The CDR3 covers 16 residues. The germline CDR1 and CDR2 sequences are ENHRY and SYGVKD. The CDR3 loop reads CAISGSLGTSDDTQYF. CDR3 DNA sequence: TGTGCCATCAGTGGCTCCCTCGGGACTAGCGATGATACGCAGTATTTT.